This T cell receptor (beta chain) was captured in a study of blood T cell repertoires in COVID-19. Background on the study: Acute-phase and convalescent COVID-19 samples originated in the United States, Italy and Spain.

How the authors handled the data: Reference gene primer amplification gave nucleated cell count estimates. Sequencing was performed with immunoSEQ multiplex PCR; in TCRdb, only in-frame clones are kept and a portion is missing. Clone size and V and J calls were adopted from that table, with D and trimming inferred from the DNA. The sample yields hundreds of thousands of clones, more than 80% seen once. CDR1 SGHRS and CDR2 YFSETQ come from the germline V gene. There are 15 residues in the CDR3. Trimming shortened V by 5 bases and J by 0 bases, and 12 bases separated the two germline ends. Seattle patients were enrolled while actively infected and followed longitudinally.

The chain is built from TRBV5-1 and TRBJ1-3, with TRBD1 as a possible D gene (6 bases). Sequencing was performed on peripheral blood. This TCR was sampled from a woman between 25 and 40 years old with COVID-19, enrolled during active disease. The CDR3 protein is CASSSPGASGNTIYF. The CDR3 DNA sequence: TGCGCCAGCAGTTCTCCAGGGGCCTCTGGAAACACCATATATTTT.